The 22 T cell receptor beta chains given below trace back to one sample, sequenced in a study of Tregs in tolerant kidney transplant recipients. Sequencing used immunoSEQ multiplex PCR; TCRdb keeps in-frame clones, though not all of them. The sample has fewer than 100,000 clones; 93% are singletons. This specimen consisted of CD4+ T cells from blood, obtained before the transplant. The receptor set was obtained from a human donor who received a combined kidney and bone marrow transplant.

This chain links TRBV27 with TRBJ2-7, with 10 bases that match TRBD1. V gave up 5 bases and J gave up 9 bases; unmatched junction bases: 10. The CDR3 has 14 amino acids. Germline V gives CDR1 MNHEY, CDR2 SMNVEV (reference sequence). This CDR3 is CASSGGTGARAQYF. In nucleotides, the CDR3 is TGTGCCAGCAGTGGCGGGACAGGGGCTCGTGCGCAGTACTTC.

This chain connects TRBV5-4 to TRBJ2-7; tentative D call: TRBD2 (6 bases). Per germline, CDR1 SGHNT and CDR2 YYREEE (reference sequence). The CDR3 is 15 amino acids. V was clipped by 2 bases and J by 0 bases, with 12 bases between them. The CDR3 reads CASSFGGSSSYEQYF. In DNA, the CDR3 is TGTGCCAGCAGCTTTGGAGGGTCCAGCTCCTACGAGCAGTACTTC.

The chain carries TRBV11-2 and TRBJ1-1, with a weak D call TRBD1 (6 bases). The V gene's germline CDR1 is SGHAT and CDR2 FQNNGV. The CDR3 spans 15 residues. Trimming took 5 bases from V and 4 from J, leaving 17 bases between them. CDR3 residues: CASSAGGRLSTEAFF. CDR3 in DNA: TGTGCCAGCAGCGCCGGGGGGCGGTTATCCACTGAAGCTTTCTTT.

This rearrangement joins TRBV11-2 to TRBJ2-3, with 9 bases fitting TRBD2. The CDR3 covers 17 residues. The V and J ends lost 5 bases and 6 bases, in that order; junction bases with no gene match: 15. Germline loops: CDR1 SGHAT, CDR2 FQNNGV. The CDR3 spells CASSRFLVSGSIDTQYF. CDR3 in DNA: TGTGCCAGCAGCCGATTTCTGGTTAGCGGGAGCATCGATACGCAGTATTTT.

The chain has TRBV18 and TRBJ1-2, with D maybe TRBD1 (5 bases). The CDR3 has 16 amino acids. V gave up 6 bases and J gave up 4 bases, with 21 bases separating them. Germline V gene data show CDR1 as KGHSH and CDR2 as LQKENI. The CDR3: CASSVTGVRDLYGYTF. CDR3 nucleotides: TGTGCCAGCTCCGTTACGGGAGTCAGGGACCTCTATGGCTACACCTTC.

This rearrangement joins TRBV6-1 to TRBJ2-7; TRBD1 aligns across 8 bases. The CDR3 extends over 14 amino acids. CDR1 and CDR2 from the germline V gene are MNHNS and SASEGT. V shed 6 bases, J shed 5 bases, and the junction held 9 bases outside the gene matches. CDR3 region: CASRPGTGNNEQYF. CDR3 DNA: TGTGCCAGCAGACCAGGGACAGGCAACAACGAGCAGTACTTC.

This clone has just a few counts. The chain couples TRBV10-3 to TRBJ2-3, with D unclear. V lost 0 bases and J 2 bases, leaving 6 bases between the germline ends. The CDR3 runs 14 residues. Germline V gene sequence: CDR1 ENHRY, CDR2 SYGVKD. The DNA of the CDR3 is TGTGCCATCAGTGAGTCGGCCAACACAGATACGCAGTATTTT. Residues: CAISESANTDTQYF.

The table lists this clone with a count of one. The chain couples TRBV6-5 to TRBJ1-2; 8 nucleotides match TRBD1. Germline CDR1 reads MNHEY; CDR2 reads SVGAGI. The CDR3 spans 15 residues. V lost 4 bases and J lost 4; bases outside the gene matches: 8. The CDR3: CASSSRDRFPYGYTF. The CDR3 nucleotides are TGTGCCAGCAGTTCTCGGGACAGGTTCCCCTATGGCTACACCTTC.

The V call is TRBV30, the J call TRBJ1-4, with 11 bases matching TRBD1. Germline CDR1 reads GTSNPN; CDR2 reads SVGIG (reference sequence). With 3 bases clipped from V and 7 bases from J, the junction kept 10 bases outside the gene matches. This CDR3 has 16 residues. CDR3 protein: CAWRDRGPGHVEKLFF. The DNA for the CDR3 is TGTGCCTGGAGGGACAGGGGGCCGGGCCATGTTGAAAAACTGTTTTTT.

A single count supports this clone. The chain uses TRBV4-3 and TRBJ2-5; possible D gene TRBD2, 6 bases. Germline V lookup: CDR1 LGHNA, CDR2 YSLEER. This CDR3 is 14 amino acids long. With 0 bases removed from V and 3 bases from J, the gap between germline ends came to 8 bases. The CDR3 DNA sequence: TGCGCCAGCAGCCAAGACTGGGGGGAAGAGACCCAGTACTTC. Translation: CASSQDWGEETQYF.

This clone is a singleton in its sample. The chain is built from TRBV19 and TRBJ1-1; D ambiguous. CDR3 length: 12 amino acids. V lost 3 bases to trimming and J lost 1 base, with 3 bases between them. Germline lookup yields CDR1 LNHDA and CDR2 SQIVND (reference sequence). The CDR3 region is CASSIRNTEAFF. CDR3 nucleotides: TGTGCCAGTAGTATCAGGAACACTGAAGCTTTCTTT. Variable domain in full (rest from reference TRBV19 and TRBJ1-1): DGGITQSPKYLFRKEGQNVTLSCEQNLNHDAMYWYRQDPGQGLRLIYYSQIVNDFQKGDIAEGYSVSREKKESFPLTVTSAQKNPTAFYLCASSIRNTEAFFGQGTRLTVV.

The V gene is TRBV2, the J gene TRBJ1-5; possible D gene TRBD1, 5 bases. There are 17 residues in the CDR3. Germline V gene lookup returns CDR1 SNHLY and CDR2 FYNNEI. Trimming left V 4 bases short and J 1 base short, with 17 bases between. This chain's CDR3 is CASSGGVTTRSNQPQHF. CDR3 nucleotide sequence: TGTGCCAGCAGTGGGGGGGTTACAACGCGGAGCAATCAGCCCCAGCATTTT. Complete variable domain (other parts from reference TRBV2 and TRBJ1-5): EPEVTQTPSHQVTQMGQEVILRCVPISNHLYFYWYRQILGQKVEFLVSFYNNEISEKSEIFDDQFSVERPDGSNFTLKIRSTKLEDSAMYFCASSGGVTTRSNQPQHFGDGTRLSIL.

The chain recombines TRBV4-1 with TRBJ1-2; TRBD1 matches at 9 bases. CDR3 length equals 14 residues. V lost 4 bases, J lost 7 bases, and 7 bases stayed unmatched. From germline, CDR1 is MGHRA and CDR2 YSYEKL. CDR3 protein: CASSRDRGLGGYTF. In DNA form, the CDR3 reads TGCGCCAGCAGCCGAGACAGGGGGTTGGGTGGCTACACCTTC.

The chain carries TRBV19 and TRBJ1-1; no clear D gene. The CDR3 contains 14 residues. Trimming shortened V by 5 bases and J by 4 bases, and 14 bases separated the two germline ends. The germline gives CDR1 LNHDA, CDR2 SQIVND (reference sequence). The CDR3 sequence: CASSVAGGGTEAFF. Here the CDR3 DNA reads TGTGCCAGTAGTGTGGCAGGTGGAGGCACTGAAGCTTTCTTT. Complete variable domain (other parts from reference TRBV19 and TRBJ1-1): DGGITQSPKYLFRKEGQNVTLSCEQNLNHDAMYWYRQDPGQGLRLIYYSQIVNDFQKGDIAEGYSVSREKKESFPLTVTSAQKNPTAFYLCASSVAGGGTEAFFGQGTRLTVV.

This clone showed up just a few times. J is TRBJ2-7 and V is TRBV25-1; D perhaps matches TRBD2 (5 bases). Trimming stripped 6 bases from V and 5 bases from J, with 11 bases between. The CDR3 extends over 12 amino acids. The germline V gene has CDR1 MGHDK and CDR2 SYGVNS. The CDR3 coding sequence is TGTGCCAGCAGCGGGATCTTTAACGAGCAGTACTTC. Translating gives CASSGIFNEQYF.

V and J are TRBV5-8 and TRBJ2-1, with a possible D match to TRBD1 (6 bases). The V end lost 3 bases, the J end lost 4 bases, and 8 bases lay between the germline ends. The CDR3 is 13 residues long. CDR1 SGHTS and CDR2 YDEGEE come from the germline V gene. CDR3 bases: TGTGCCAGCAGCTCGGACAGTTACAATGAGCAGTTCTTC. Protein: CASSSDSYNEQFF. Variable domain in full (rest from reference TRBV5-8 and TRBJ2-1): EAGVTQSPTHLIKTRGQQATLRCSPISGHTSVYWYQQALGLGLQFLLWYDEGEERNRGNFPPRFSGRQFPNYSSELNVNALELEDSALYLCASSSDSYNEQFFGPGTRLTVL.

V and J are TRBV18 and TRBJ2-3, with a weak D call TRBD2 (5 bases). V gave up 5 bases and J gave up 9 bases, with 21 bases separating them. Germline assignment: CDR1 KGHSH and CDR2 LQKENI. This CDR3 comprises 15 residues. CDR3 residues: CASSKGAPLQSTQYF. The DNA for the CDR3 is TGTGCCAGCTCAAAGGGAGCCCCTCTCCAATCGACGCAGTATTTT.

This chain connects TRBV7-8 to TRBJ1-6; no reliable D call. This CDR3 region has 13 residues. V was shortened by 2 bases and J by 12 bases, with 11 bases between the two germline ends. Germline V lookup: CDR1 SGHVS, CDR2 FQNEAQ. CDR3 DNA: TGTGCCAGCAGCTTACGACACGGCGTACCCCTCCACTTT. Protein sequence: CASSLRHGVPLHF.

The CDR3 nucleotides read TGCAGCGCTCACGCACCCAGCTCCTACAATGAGCAGTTCTTC. It translates to CSAHAPSSYNEQFF. The V and J genes are TRBV29-1 and TRBJ2-1; no clear D gene. V gave up 7 bases and J gave up 0 bases, with 13 bases separating them. From germline, CDR1 is SQVTM and CDR2 ANQGSEA. The CDR3 length is 14 residues.

The rearrangement uses TRBV28 and TRBJ1-1; D is perhaps TRBD1 (6 bases). In germline, CDR1 is MDHEN, CDR2 SYDVKM. The V gene lost 2 bases and the J gene lost 3 bases, with 13 bases spanning the gap. The CDR3 is made up of 15 amino acids. CDR3: CASSLRRGGYTEAFF. The DNA of the CDR3 is TGTGCCAGCAGTTTACGGAGGGGGGGGTACACTGAAGCTTTCTTT.

The V call is TRBV30, the J call TRBJ1-2; 9 positions agree with TRBD1. The CDR3 is 11 amino acids. Germline-derived CDR1 and CDR2 are GTSNPN and SVGIG (reference sequence). V lost 4 bases to trimming and J lost 8 bases; unmatched junction nucleotides: 2. CDR3 in amino acids: CAWTDRGGYTF. The CDR3 DNA follows: TGTGCCTGGACGGACAGGGGCGGCTACACCTTC. Based on the CDR3 plus reference TRBV30 and TRBJ1-2, the full variable domain is SQTIHQWPATLVQPVGSPLSLECTVEGTSNPNLYWYRQAAGRGLQLLFYSVGIGQISSEVPQNLSASRPQDRQFILSSKKLLLSDSGFYLCAWTDRGGYTFGSGTRLTVV.

The chain joins TRBV6-5 to TRBJ1-4, with D possibly matching TRBD1 (6 bases). The germline V and J ends were trimmed by 5 bases and 7 bases, with 14 bases remaining between them. The CDR3 covers 14 residues. Germline V gene sequence: CDR1 MNHEY, CDR2 SVGAGI. CDR3 nucleotide sequence: TGTGCCAGCAGTACGGGGCCAGGGGCTGAAAAACTGTTTTTT. This sequence encodes CASSTGPGAEKLFF.